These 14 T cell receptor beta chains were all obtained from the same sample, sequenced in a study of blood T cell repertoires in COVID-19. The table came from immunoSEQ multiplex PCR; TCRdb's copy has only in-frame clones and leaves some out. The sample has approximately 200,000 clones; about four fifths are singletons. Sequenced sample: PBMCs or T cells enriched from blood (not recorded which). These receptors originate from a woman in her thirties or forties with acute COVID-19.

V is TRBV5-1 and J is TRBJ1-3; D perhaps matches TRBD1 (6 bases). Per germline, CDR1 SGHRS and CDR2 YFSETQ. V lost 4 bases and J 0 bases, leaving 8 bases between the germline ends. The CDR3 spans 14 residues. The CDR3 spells CASSVDSSGNTIYF. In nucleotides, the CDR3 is TGCGCCAGCAGCGTGGACAGCTCTGGAAACACCATATATTTT.

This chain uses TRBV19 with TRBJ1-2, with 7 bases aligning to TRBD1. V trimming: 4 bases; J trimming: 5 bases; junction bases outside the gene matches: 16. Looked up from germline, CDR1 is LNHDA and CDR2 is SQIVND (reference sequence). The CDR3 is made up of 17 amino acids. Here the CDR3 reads CASSKIRGTGERYGYTF. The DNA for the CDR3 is TGTGCCAGTAGTAAAATTCGAGGCACAGGGGAGAGGTATGGCTACACCTTC.

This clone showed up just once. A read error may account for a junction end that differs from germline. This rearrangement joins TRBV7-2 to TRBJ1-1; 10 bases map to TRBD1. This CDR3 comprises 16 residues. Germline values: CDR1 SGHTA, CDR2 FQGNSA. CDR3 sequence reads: CASSFAGTGAFTGAFF. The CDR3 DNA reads TGTGCCAGCAGCTTCGCCGGGACAGGGGCCTTTACTGGAGCTTTCTTT.

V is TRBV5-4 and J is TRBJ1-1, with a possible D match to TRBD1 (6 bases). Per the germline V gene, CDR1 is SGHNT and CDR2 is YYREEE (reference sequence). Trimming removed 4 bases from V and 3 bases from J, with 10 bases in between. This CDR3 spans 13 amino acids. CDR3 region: CASSANRDTEAFF. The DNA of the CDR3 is TGTGCCAGCAGCGCAAACAGGGACACTGAAGCTTTCTTT.

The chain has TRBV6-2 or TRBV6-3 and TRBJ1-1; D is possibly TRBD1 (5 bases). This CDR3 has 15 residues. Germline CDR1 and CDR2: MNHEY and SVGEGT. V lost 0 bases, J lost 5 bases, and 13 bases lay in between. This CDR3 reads CASSYSRGGRTEAFF. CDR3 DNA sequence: TGTGCCAGCAGTTACTCGAGGGGAGGGAGGACTGAAGCTTTCTTT.

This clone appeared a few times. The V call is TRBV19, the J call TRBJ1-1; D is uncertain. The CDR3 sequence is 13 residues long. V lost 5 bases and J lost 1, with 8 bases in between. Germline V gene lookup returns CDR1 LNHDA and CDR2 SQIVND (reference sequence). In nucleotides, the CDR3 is TGTGCCAGTAGTCCGACAACGAACACTGAAGCTTTCTTT. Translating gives CASSPTTNTEAFF. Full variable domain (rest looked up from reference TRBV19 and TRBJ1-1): DGGITQSPKYLFRKEGQNVTLSCEQNLNHDAMYWYRQDPGQGLRLIYYSQIVNDFQKGDIAEGYSVSREKKESFPLTVTSAQKNPTAFYLCASSPTTNTEAFFGQGTRLTVV.

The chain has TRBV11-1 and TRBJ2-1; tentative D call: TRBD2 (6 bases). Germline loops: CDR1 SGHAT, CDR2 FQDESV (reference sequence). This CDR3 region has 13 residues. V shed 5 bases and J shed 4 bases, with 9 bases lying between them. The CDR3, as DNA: TGTGCCAGCAGCCTGGGGGGTTACAATGAGCAGTTCTTC. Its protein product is CASSLGGYNEQFF.

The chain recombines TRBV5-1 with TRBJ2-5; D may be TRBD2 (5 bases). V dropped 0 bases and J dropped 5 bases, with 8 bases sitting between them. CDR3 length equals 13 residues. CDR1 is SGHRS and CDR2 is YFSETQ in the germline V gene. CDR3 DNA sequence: TGCGCCAGCAGCTTGGCGGAGCGGGAGACCCAGTACTTC. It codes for CASSLAERETQYF.

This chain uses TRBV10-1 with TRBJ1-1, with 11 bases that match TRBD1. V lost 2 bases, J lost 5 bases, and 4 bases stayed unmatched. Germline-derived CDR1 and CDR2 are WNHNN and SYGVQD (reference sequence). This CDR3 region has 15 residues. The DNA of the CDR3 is TGCGCCAGCAGTGAGCGGACAGGGGGCCGGACTGAAGCTTTCTTT. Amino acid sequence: CASSERTGGRTEAFF.

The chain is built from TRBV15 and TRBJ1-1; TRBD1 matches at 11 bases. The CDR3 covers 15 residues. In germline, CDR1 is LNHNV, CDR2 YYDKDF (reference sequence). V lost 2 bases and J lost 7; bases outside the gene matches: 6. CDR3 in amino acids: CATSRTGQGGLEAFF. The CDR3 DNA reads TGTGCCACCAGCAGAACGGGACAGGGGGGTCTTGAAGCTTTCTTT.

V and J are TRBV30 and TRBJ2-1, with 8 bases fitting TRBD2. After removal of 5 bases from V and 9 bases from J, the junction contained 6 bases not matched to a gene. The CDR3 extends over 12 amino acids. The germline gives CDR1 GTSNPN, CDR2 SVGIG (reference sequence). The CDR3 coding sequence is TGTGCCTGGTCGGGGGGGCCGGGTGAGCAGTTCTTC. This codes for CAWSGGPGEQFF.

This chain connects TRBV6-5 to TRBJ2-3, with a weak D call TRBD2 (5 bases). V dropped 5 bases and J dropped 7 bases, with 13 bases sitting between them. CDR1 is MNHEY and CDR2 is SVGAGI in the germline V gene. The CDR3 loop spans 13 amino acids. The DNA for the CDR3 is TGTGCCAGCAGTCCGCCGGGATACAATACGCAGTATTTT. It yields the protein CASSPPGYNTQYF.

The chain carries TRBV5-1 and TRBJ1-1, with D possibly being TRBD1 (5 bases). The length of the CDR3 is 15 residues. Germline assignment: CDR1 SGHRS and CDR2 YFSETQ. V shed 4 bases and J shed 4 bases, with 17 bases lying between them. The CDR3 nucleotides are TGCGCCAGCAGCCTTAACGGGGGAGGTGGCACTGAAGCTTTCTTT. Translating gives CASSLNGGGGTEAFF. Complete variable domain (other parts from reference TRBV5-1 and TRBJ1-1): KAGVTQTPRYLIKTRGQQVTLSCSPISGHRSVSWYQQTPGQGLQFLFEYFSETQRNKGNFPGRFSGRQFSNSRSEMNVSTLELGDSALYLCASSLNGGGGTEAFFGQGTRLTVV.

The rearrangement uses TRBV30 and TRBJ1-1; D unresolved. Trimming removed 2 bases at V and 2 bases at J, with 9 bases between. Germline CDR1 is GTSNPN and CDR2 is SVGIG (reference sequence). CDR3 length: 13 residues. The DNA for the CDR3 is TGTGCCTGGAGTCAGTACAGAAACACTGAAGCTTTCTTT. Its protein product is CAWSQYRNTEAFF.